This entry lists 23 T cell receptor beta chains sequenced from one sample in a study of blood T cell repertoires in COVID-19. Measured with immunoSEQ multiplex PCR; TCRdb has only the in-frame clones, and not every one. The sample has tens of thousands of clones, about 80% seen once. Specimen: peripheral blood. The receptors here all came from a man of 80 years or more with acute or convalescent COVID-19.

The chain couples TRBV4-1 to TRBJ1-2; no reliable D call. Germline-derived CDR1 and CDR2 are MGHRA and YSYEKL. The V end was cut by 0 bases, the J end by 4 bases, with 18 bases between. The CDR3 covers 17 residues. The CDR3: CASSQDLLGQAGYGYTF. In DNA form, the CDR3 reads TGCGCCAGCAGCCAAGATCTTCTAGGGCAGGCGGGCTATGGCTACACCTTC.

The CDR3 sequence: CASSLGLAGVDWDTQYF. CDR3 DNA sequence: TGTGCCAGCAGCCTGGGACTAGCGGGAGTAGATTGGGATACGCAGTATTTT. This chain uses TRBV5-6 with TRBJ2-3; 14 bases align to TRBD2. CDR1 is SGHDT, CDR2 YYEEEE, per germline. Trimming at V came to 4 bases and at J to 6 bases, leaving 10 bases not matched to a gene. CDR3 length: 17 amino acids.

Only one count was recorded for this clone. V is TRBV28 and J is TRBJ1-5; D remains unclear. This CDR3 is built from 16 residues. V shed 2 bases and J shed 4 bases, with 15 bases lying between them. Germline V lookup: CDR1 MDHEN, CDR2 SYDVKM. Here the CDR3 reads CASSLTVTRLNQPQHF. Here the CDR3 DNA reads TGTGCCAGCAGTTTAACGGTCACCAGACTTAATCAGCCCCAGCATTTT.

This clone has just one count. The chain carries TRBV11-2 and TRBJ2-5, with TRBD1 identical over 9 bases. Per the germline V gene, CDR1 is SGHAT and CDR2 is FQNNGV. This CDR3 spans 15 amino acids. The V gene end was trimmed by 4 bases and the J gene end by 5 bases; junction bases not matched to a gene: 8. The CDR3 loop reads CASSSTRDRVETQYF. The CDR3 nucleotides read TGTGCCAGCAGCTCAACCCGGGACAGGGTTGAGACCCAGTACTTC.

The CDR3 loop is CASSQSGTGLVEQYF. CDR3 DNA sequence: TGTGCCAGCAGTCAATCCGGGACAGGGCTGGTCGAGCAGTACTTC. The gene calls are TRBV6-2 or TRBV6-3 and TRBJ2-7, with 9 bases identical to TRBD1. Germline assignment: CDR1 MNHEY and CDR2 SVGEGT. J was trimmed by 6 bases and V by 5 bases; bases with no gene match: 11. This CDR3 has 15 amino acids.

This rearrangement joins TRBV2 to TRBJ2-7; the match to TRBD2 covers 8 bases. J was trimmed by 2 bases and V by 6 bases; bases with no gene match: 0. CDR3 length: 12 amino acids. CDR1 is SNHLY, CDR2 FYNNEI, per germline. CDR3 bases: TGTGCCAGCAGGCGGGAGGCCTACGAGCAGTACTTC. Translated: CASRREAYEQYF.

The V and J genes are TRBV18 and TRBJ1-2; D gene uncertain. Germline lookup yields CDR1 KGHSH and CDR2 LQKENI. The CDR3 covers 15 residues. Trimming took off 2 bases at V and 7 bases at J, with 17 bases between the two ends. The CDR3 DNA reads as TGTGCCAGCTCACCAGAGGGAGGGTTCAACCTTGGCTACACCTTC. Translated: CASSPEGGFNLGYTF.

This chain uses TRBV19 with TRBJ1-2; D gene unclear. This CDR3 region has 12 residues. The V end was cut by 8 bases, the J end by 0 bases, with 7 bases between. Per germline, CDR1 LNHDA and CDR2 SQIVND (reference sequence). The CDR3 bases are TGTGCCAGTGGGGAGACTAACTATGGCTACACCTTC. Amino acids: CASGETNYGYTF. The full variable domain, completed using reference TRBV19 and TRBJ1-2, is DGGITQSPKYLFRKEGQNVTLSCEQNLNHDAMYWYRQDPGQGLRLIYYSQIVNDFQKGDIAEGYSVSREKKESFPLTVTSAQKNPTAFYLCASGETNYGYTFGSGTRLTVV.

The V and J genes are TRBV11-3 and TRBJ2-1; 16 bases line up with TRBD2. V trimming: 4 bases; J trimming: 9 bases; junction bases outside the gene matches: 3. The germline V gene encodes CDR1 SGHNT and CDR2 YENEEA. This CDR3 contains 15 residues. The DNA for the CDR3 is TGTGCCAGCAGCTCCGGGACTAGCGGGAGGGGTGAGCAGTTCTTC. Amino acids: CASSSGTSGRGEQFF.

V is TRBV28 and J is TRBJ1-2; D is perhaps TRBD1 (6 bases). CDR3 length equals 15 residues. V was cut by 6 bases and J by 4 bases, with 18 bases left in between. Germline-derived CDR1 and CDR2 are MDHEN and SYDVKM. CDR3 DNA sequence: TGTGCCAGCAGCAACGGGGGGCTTGGTATCTATGGCTACACCTTC. As protein: CASSNGGLGIYGYTF.

V is TRBV5-5 and J is TRBJ1-1; tentative D call: TRBD1 (5 bases). The CDR3 has 14 amino acids. Trimming cost V 0 bases and J 8 bases, with 14 bases left between them. The germline gives CDR1 SGHKS, CDR2 YYEKEE (reference sequence). CDR3: CASSLGTQPGEAFF. The CDR3 DNA sequence: TGTGCCAGCAGCTTGGGGACACAGCCAGGGGAAGCTTTCTTT. Based on the CDR3 plus reference TRBV5-5 and TRBJ1-1, the full variable domain is DAGVTQSPTHLIKTRGQQVTLRCSPISGHKSVSWYQQVLGQGPQFIFQYYEKEERGRGNFPDRFSARQFPNYSSELNVNALLLGDSALYLCASSLGTQPGEAFFGQGTRLTVV.

The V and J genes are TRBV3-1 (or the pseudogene TRBV3-2) and TRBJ1-4, with TRBD1 matching 8 bases. V lost 1 base and J lost 10; bases outside the gene matches: 17. Germline V gene sequence: CDR1 LGHDT, CDR2 YNNKEL (reference sequence). This CDR3 region has 18 residues. CDR3 residues: CASSQAPQGVGQAPKLFF. In DNA form, the CDR3 reads TGTGCCAGCAGCCAAGCCCCACAGGGGGTAGGGCAGGCCCCAAAACTGTTTTTT.

The chain joins TRBV29-1 to TRBJ2-1; D is possibly TRBD1 (5 bases). The CDR3 sequence is 11 residues long. The V gene lost 4 bases and the J gene lost 5 bases, with 6 bases spanning the gap. CDR1 is SQVTM and CDR2 is ANQGSEA in the germline V gene. CDR3 sequence: CSVARDNEQFF. The CDR3 coding sequence is TGCAGCGTTGCCAGGGACAATGAGCAGTTCTTC.

J is TRBJ1-3 and V is TRBV30; D unresolved. The V gene's germline CDR1 is GTSNPN and CDR2 SVGIG (reference sequence). The CDR3 totals 13 residues. The germline V and J ends were trimmed by 5 bases and 2 bases, with 10 bases remaining between them. In nucleotides, the CDR3 is TGTGCCTGGGCCCGCGGGGCTGGAAACACCATATATTTT. Translating it yields CAWARGAGNTIYF.

V and J are TRBV28 and TRBJ1-1, with 10 bases lining up with TRBD1. The germline V gene has CDR1 MDHEN and CDR2 SYDVKM. Trimming took 5 bases from V and 6 from J; bases not matched to a gene: 15. The CDR3 sequence is 17 residues long. The CDR3 spells CASSATGGSSKFAEAFF. The CDR3, as DNA: TGTGCCAGCAGTGCGACAGGGGGCTCGTCAAAGTTTGCTGAAGCTTTCTTT.

The rearrangement uses TRBV6-5 and TRBJ1-6; a possible D gene is TRBD1 (5 bases). Per the germline V gene, CDR1 is MNHEY and CDR2 is SVGAGI. The CDR3 covers 15 residues. V dropped 4 bases and J dropped 7 bases, with 14 bases sitting between them. CDR3 sequence (DNA): TGTGCCAGCAGTTTTCGACAGATGCAGAATTCACCCCTCCACTTT. This codes for CASSFRQMQNSPLHF.

This chain connects TRBV24-1 to TRBJ2-3, with D perhaps TRBD1 (6 bases). Germline V gives CDR1 KGHDR, CDR2 SFDVKD. This CDR3 is built from 16 residues. Between the trimmed V and J ends, which lost 4 bases and 0 bases, there was a span of 13 bases. CDR3 sequence: CATSDPDSSSTDTQYF. CDR3 nucleotides: TGTGCCACCAGTGACCCGGACAGCTCTAGCACAGATACGCAGTATTTT.

This clone showed up many times. This specimen includes other DNA sequences encoding the same CDR3. The V gene is TRBV11-2, the J gene TRBJ2-7; maybe TRBD2 (7 bases). Trimming took 3 bases from V and 2 from J, leaving 11 bases between them. The CDR3 totals 14 residues. Germline CDR1 SGHAT, CDR2 FQNNGV. CDR3 loop: CASSLGGRTYEQYF. The CDR3 DNA reads as TGTGCCAGCAGCTTGGGGGGGCGGACCTACGAGCAGTACTTC. The full variable domain, in which reference TRBV11-2 and TRBJ2-7 provide the parts outside the CDR3, is EAGVAQSPRYKIIEKRQSVAFWCNPISGHATLYWYQQILGQGPKLLIQFQNNGVVDDSQLPKDRFSAERLKGVDSTLKIQPAKLEDSAVYLCASSLGGRTYEQYFGPGTRLTVT.

This clone was observed a few times. The chain recombines TRBV10-3 with TRBJ2-2; tentatively, D is TRBD1 (6 bases). The CDR3 is 15 residues long. V was trimmed by 3 bases and J by 3 bases, leaving 11 bases between them. From germline, CDR1 is ENHRY and CDR2 SYGVKD. The CDR3 coding sequence is TGTGCCATCAGTGATTGGGACACGGACACCGGGGAGCTGTTTTTT. Protein: CAISDWDTDTGELFF.

The chain is built from TRBV28 and TRBJ1-1, with 7 bases fitting TRBD1. The CDR3 loop spans 11 amino acids. V lost 4 bases to trimming and J lost 12 bases; unmatched junction nucleotides: 5. Per germline, CDR1 MDHEN and CDR2 SYDVKM. The CDR3, as DNA: TGTGCCAGCAGTTCCGACAGGGAACCTTTCTTT. It encodes CASSSDREPFF.

The genes are TRBV5-1 and TRBJ2-3; the match to TRBD1 covers 9 bases. Trimming at V came to 4 bases and at J to 3 bases, leaving 6 bases not matched to a gene. Per the germline V gene, CDR1 is SGHRS and CDR2 is YFSETQ. CDR3 size: 15 residues. CDR3 DNA sequence: TGCGCCAGCAGCGTGGAACAGGGGGCGACAGATACGCAGTATTTT. Its translation: CASSVEQGATDTQYF.

This chain links TRBV5-8 with TRBJ1-1; no clear D gene. The V gene lost 1 base and the J gene lost 3 bases, with 7 bases spanning the gap. Germline CDR1 SGHTS, CDR2 YDEGEE. This CDR3 contains 13 residues. The CDR3 nucleotides are TGTGCCAGCAGCTTGAGGAGGGACACTGAAGCTTTCTTT. Translating gives CASSLRRDTEAFF.

The rearrangement links TRBV7-9 to TRBJ2-5; a weak D match, TRBD1 (6 bases). The germline V gene has CDR1 SEHNR and CDR2 FQNEAQ (reference sequence). V was shortened by 1 base and J by 0 bases, with 9 bases between the two germline ends. The CDR3 runs to 15 residues. The CDR3 bases are TGTGCCAGCAGCTTAGGGGGGCAGAACCAAGAGACCCAGTACTTC. This translates into CASSLGGQNQETQYF.